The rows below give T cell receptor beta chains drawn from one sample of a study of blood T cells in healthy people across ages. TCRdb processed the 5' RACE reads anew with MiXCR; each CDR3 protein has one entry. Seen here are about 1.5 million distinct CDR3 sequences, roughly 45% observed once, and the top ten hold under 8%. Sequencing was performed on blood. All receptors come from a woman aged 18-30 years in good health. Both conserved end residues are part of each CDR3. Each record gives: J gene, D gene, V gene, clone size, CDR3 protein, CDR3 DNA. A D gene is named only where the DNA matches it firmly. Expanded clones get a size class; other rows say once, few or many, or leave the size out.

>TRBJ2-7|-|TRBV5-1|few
CASSFEAVYEQYF
TGCGCCAGCAGCTTCGAAGCGGTCTACGAGCAGTACTTC
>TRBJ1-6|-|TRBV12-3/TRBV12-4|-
CASSLVWGGSPLHF
TGTGCCAGCAGTTTAGTGTGGGGAGGGTCACCCCTCCACTTT
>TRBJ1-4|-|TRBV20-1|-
CSASGGGSNEKLFF
TGCAGTGCTAGTGGGGGAGGGAGTAATGAAAAACTGTTTTTT
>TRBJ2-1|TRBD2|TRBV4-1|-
CASSQEMGGGAYNEQFF
TGCGCCAGCAGCCAAGAAATGGGCGGGGGAGCCTACAATGAGCAGTTCTTC
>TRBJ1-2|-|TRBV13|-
CASSPPRGANYGYTF
TGTGCCAGCAGCCCTCCCCGGGGGGCTAACTATGGCTACACCTTC
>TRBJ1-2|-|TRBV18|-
CASSPGRVGGYTF
TGTGCCAGCTCACCAGGCAGGGTTGGTGGCTACACCTTC
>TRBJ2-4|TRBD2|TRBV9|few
CASSGGLAGENKNIQYF
TGTGCCAGCAGCGGGGGACTAGCGGGAGAAAACAAAAACATTCAGTACTTC
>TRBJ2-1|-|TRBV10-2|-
CASSDTRGGDEQFF
TGCGCCAGCAGTGATACTAGGGGGGGCGATGAGCAGTTCTTC
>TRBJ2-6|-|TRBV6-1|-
CASLLDSGANVLTF
TGTGCCAGCCTTCTTGACTCTGGGGCCAACGTCCTGACTTTC
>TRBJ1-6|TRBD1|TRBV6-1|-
CASSELPGQGVSPLHF
TGTGCCAGCAGTGAGCTACCGGGACAGGGGGTTTCACCCCTCCACTTT
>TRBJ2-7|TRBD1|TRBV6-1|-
CASSPQGRQGWDEQYF
TGTGCCAGCAGTCCCCAGGGGAGACAGGGATGGGACGAGCAGTACTTC
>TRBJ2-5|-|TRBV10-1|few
CASSESRKGETQYF
TGCGCCAGCAGTGAGTCGAGGAAGGGGGAGACCCAGTACTTC
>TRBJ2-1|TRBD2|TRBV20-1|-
CSPGALSGSSYNEQFF
TGCAGTCCCGGAGCTCTAAGCGGGAGCTCCTACAATGAGCAGTTCTTC
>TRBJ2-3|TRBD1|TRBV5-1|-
CASSDYRGIDTQYF
TGCGCCAGCAGCGACTACAGGGGCATAGATACGCAGTATTTT
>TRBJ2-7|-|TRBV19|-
CASTWSAGVPYEQYF
TGTGCCAGTACGTGGTCGGCAGGCGTTCCCTACGAGCAGTACTTC
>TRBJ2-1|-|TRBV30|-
CAWGMNEQFF
TGTGCCTGGGGGATGAATGAGCAGTTCTTC
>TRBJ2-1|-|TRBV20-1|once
CSAPNPGGSSYSEQFF
TGCAGTGCTCCGAATCCCGGTGGCTCATCCTACAGTGAGCAGTTCTTC
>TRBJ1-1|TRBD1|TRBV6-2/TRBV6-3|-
CASTRGQGDTEAFF
TGTGCCAGCACCAGAGGACAGGGGGACACTGAAGCTTTCTTT
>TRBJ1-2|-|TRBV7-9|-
CASSFRTVGYGYTF
TGTGCCAGCAGCTTCAGGACGGTTGGCTATGGCTACACCTTC
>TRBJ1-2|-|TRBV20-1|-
CSARDPSSTAQGGIYGYTF
TGCAGTGCTAGAGACCCCTCCTCCACCGCCCAGGGAGGTATCTATGGCTACACCTTC
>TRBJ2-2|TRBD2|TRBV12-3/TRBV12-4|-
CASSGTSGTNTGEPFF
TGTGCCAGCAGCGGGACTAGCGGGACCAACACCGGGGAGCCGTTTTTT
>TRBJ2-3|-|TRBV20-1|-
CSGRGSTDTQYF
TGCAGTGGGCGGGGCAGCACAGATACGCAGTATTTT
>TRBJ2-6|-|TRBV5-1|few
CASSSLKAVPSGANVLTF
TGCGCCAGCAGCTCCCTCAAAGCTGTTCCCTCTGGGGCCAACGTCCTGACTTTC
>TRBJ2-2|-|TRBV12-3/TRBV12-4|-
CASTRSAANTGELFF
TGTGCCAGCACCCGGTCGGCAGCGAACACCGGGGAGCTGTTTTTT
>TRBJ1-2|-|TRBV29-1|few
CSAVENYGYTF
TGCAGCGCGGTGGAAAACTATGGCTACACCTTC
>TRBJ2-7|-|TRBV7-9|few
CASSPPDRITYEQYF
TGTGCCAGCAGCCCACCTGACAGGATAACCTACGAGCAGTACTTC
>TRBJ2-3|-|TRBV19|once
CASSIPANTDTQYF
TGTGCCAGTAGTATCCCGGCTAACACAGATACGCAGTATTTT
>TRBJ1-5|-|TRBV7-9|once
CASSLGGAAGYSNQPQHF
TGTGCCAGCAGCTTAGGCGGGGCCGCGGGGTATAGCAATCAGCCCCAGCATTTT
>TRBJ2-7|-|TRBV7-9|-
CASSPSTSYEQYF
TGTGCCAGCAGCCCCAGTACGTCCTACGAGCAGTACTTC
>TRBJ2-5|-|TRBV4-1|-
CASSQPREAGKTQYF
TGCGCCAGCAGCCAACCCCGAGAGGCGGGAAAGACCCAGTACTTC
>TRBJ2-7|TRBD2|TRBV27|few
CASSLRVPGTSGTYEQYF
TGTGCCAGCAGTTTAAGGGTTCCCGGGACTAGCGGGACCTACGAGCAGTACTTC
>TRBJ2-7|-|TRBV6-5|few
CASSYGGASGLEQYF
TGTGCCAGCAGTTACGGCGGGGCGAGTGGGCTCGAGCAGTACTTC
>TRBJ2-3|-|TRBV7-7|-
CASSLGKGPRGSDTQYF
TGTGCTAGCAGCTTAGGGAAGGGCCCGAGAGGCTCAGATACGCAGTATTTT
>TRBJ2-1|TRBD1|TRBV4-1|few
CASSQDSGTGGEQFF
TGCGCCAGCAGCCAAGATTCCGGGACAGGGGGTGAGCAGTTCTTC
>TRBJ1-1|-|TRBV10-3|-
CAIGGAPNTEAFF
TGTGCCATCGGCGGGGCACCTAACACTGAAGCTTTCTTT
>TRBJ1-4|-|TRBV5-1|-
CASSLGGISTNEKLFF
TGCGCCAGCAGCTTGGGGGGGATATCAACTAATGAAAAACTGTTTTTT
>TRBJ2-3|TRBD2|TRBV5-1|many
CASSGTSGGTDTQYF
TGTGCCAGCAGTGGGACTAGCGGGGGCACAGATACGCAGTATTTT
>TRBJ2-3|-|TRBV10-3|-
CAIRGTVQDTQYF
TGTGCCATCAGGGGGACTGTACAAGATACGCAGTATTTT
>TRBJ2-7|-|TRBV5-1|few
CASSGFVDEQYF
TGCGCCAGCAGCGGTTTTGTTGACGAGCAGTACTTC
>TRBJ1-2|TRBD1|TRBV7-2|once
CASSSQVGGNYGYTF
TGTGCCAGTAGCTCCCAGGTAGGGGGCAACTATGGCTACACCTTC
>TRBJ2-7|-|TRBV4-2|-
CSSSQRQLTYEQYF
TGTTCCAGCAGCCAAAGACAATTAACCTACGAGCAGTACTTC
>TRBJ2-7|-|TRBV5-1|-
CASSLGQTFSSYEQYF
TGCGCCAGCAGCTTGGGACAGACGTTTAGCTCCTACGAGCAGTACTTC
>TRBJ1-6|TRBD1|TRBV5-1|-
CASSLGTGKSPLHF
TGCGCCAGCAGCTTGGGGACAGGGAAGTCACCCCTCCACTTT
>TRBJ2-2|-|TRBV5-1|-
CASSPSGQGSNTGELFF
TGCGCCAGCAGCCCCTCGGGGCAGGGGTCGAACACCGGGGAGCTGTTTTTT
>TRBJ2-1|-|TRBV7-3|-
CASSLQADPSYNEQFF
TGTGCCAGCAGCTTACAGGCGGACCCCTCCTACAATGAGCAGTTCTTC
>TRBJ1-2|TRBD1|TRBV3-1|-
CASSQTGGAIYGYTF
TGTGCCAGCAGCCAAACAGGGGGCGCGATATATGGCTACACCTTC
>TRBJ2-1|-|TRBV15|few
CAISRGSLVYNEQFF
TGTGCCATTTCCAGGGGCTCTCTAGTCTACAATGAGCAGTTCTTC
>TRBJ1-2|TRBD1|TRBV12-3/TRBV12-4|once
CASRRDREHYTF
TGTGCCAGCCGACGTGACAGGGAGCACTACACCTTC
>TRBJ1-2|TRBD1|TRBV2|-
CASSIRDRGGNGYTF
TGTGCCAGCAGTATACGGGACAGGGGGGGAAATGGCTACACCTTC
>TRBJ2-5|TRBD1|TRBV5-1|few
CASSSGQGEETQYF
TGCGCCAGCAGCTCGGGACAGGGTGAAGAGACCCAGTACTTC
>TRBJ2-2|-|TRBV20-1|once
CSARAAKGANTGELFF
TGCAGTGCTAGGGCCGCCAAGGGGGCGAACACCGGGGAGCTGTTTTTT